The entry that follows covers one T cell receptor (beta chain) sequence. What it recognizes is unknown. This entry belongs to a study of radiotherapy plus CTLA-4 blockade in lung cancer. Study findings and constraints: Reportedly, early blood T cell clone dynamics best predicted response, with interferon-beta.

The CDR3 is 14 amino acids. Per germline, CDR1 SGHAT and CDR2 FQNNGV. V was trimmed by 8 bases and J by 3 bases, leaving 11 bases between them. Method: immunoSEQ multiplex PCR; TCRdb's copy keeps in-frame clones and lacks some. Of over 85,000 clones listed, under 85% were seen once; the top ten hold around 2.7%. Specimen: peripheral blood, collected from a patient treated with radiotherapy plus ipilimumab. The source of this sequence is a human donor with non-small cell lung cancer who had a partial response to radiotherapy plus ipilimumab. Some clones in this sample may be carry-over from other donors' samples. The J gene is TRBJ1-6, the V gene TRBV11-2; the D is unclear. DNA for the CDR3: TGTGCCAGCGGGCTAGGAGGCTATAATTCACCCCTCCACTTT. Translation gives CASGLGGYNSPLHF.